This T cell receptor beta chain was recorded in a study of cytomegalovirus exposure and HLA in healthy donors. Study as a whole: T cells numbering about 180 million yielded roughly 120 million unique TCR beta sequences in an earlier analysis. HLA-typed donors were the source of about 85 million unique TCRs held in an early data release.

Primers for the PCR totalled 60 Vbeta and 13 Jbeta. Sequencing used immunoSEQ multiplex PCR; TCRdb keeps in-frame clones, though not all of them. The sample records some 120,000 clones, 80% to 85% being singletons. This CDR3 region has 16 residues. Losses at the gene ends were 3 bases for V and 5 bases for J; bases not matched to a gene: 5. Germline lookup yields CDR1 LNHDA and CDR2 SQIVND (reference sequence). This receptor was obtained from a woman in her 30s in good health and CMV-seronegative. Sequences were obtained from PBMCs. The chain employs TRBV19 and TRBJ1-5; TRBD1 matches at 12 bases. CDR3 sequence: CASSIGTGGAYQPQHF. CDR3 in DNA: TGTGCCAGTAGTATCGGGACAGGGGGCGCTTATCAGCCCCAGCATTTT.